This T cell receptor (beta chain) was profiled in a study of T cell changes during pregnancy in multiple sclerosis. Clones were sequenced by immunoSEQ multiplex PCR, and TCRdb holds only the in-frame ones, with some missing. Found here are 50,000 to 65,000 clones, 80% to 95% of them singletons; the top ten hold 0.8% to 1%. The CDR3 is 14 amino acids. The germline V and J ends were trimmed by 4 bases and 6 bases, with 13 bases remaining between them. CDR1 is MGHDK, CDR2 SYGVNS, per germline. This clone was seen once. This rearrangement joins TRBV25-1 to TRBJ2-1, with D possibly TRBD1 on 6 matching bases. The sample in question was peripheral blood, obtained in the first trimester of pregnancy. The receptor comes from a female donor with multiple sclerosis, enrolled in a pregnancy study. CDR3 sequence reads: CASSGTGKVNEQFF. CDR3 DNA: TGTGCCAGCAGTGGAACAGGGAAGGTCAATGAGCAGTTCTTC.